Listed below are T cell receptor beta chains from one sample, sequenced in a study of vaccination and CD4 T cells after COVID-19. These TCRs are of unknown antigen specificity. A single record per CDR3 protein comes from TCRdb applying MiXCR to the PCR reads. The table records approximately 7,300 distinct CDR3 sequences, roughly a third of them present only once. The sequencing input was CD4+ T cells from blood, cultured in vitro. These TCRs come from a human donor in good health. Each CDR3 is given without its conserved first and last residue. The order of the fields is CDR3 protein, CDR3 length, J gene, clone size, V gene. Part of the rows lack a size; the others show once, few, many or a class for expanded clones.

CDR3aa: ASSYLQGASNYGYT
len: 14
j_gene: TRBJ1-2
abundance: few
v_gene: TRBV6-5

CDR3aa: ASSLNRGDYGYT
len: 12
j_gene: TRBJ1-2
abundance: few
v_gene: TRBV12-3/TRBV12-4

CDR3aa: ASSVDGANQPQH
len: 12
j_gene: TRBJ1-5
abundance: .
v_gene: TRBV9

CDR3aa: ASSLVSKELF
len: 10
j_gene: TRBJ2-2
abundance: few
v_gene: TRBV5-1

CDR3aa: ASSPWKSGSPLH
len: 12
j_gene: TRBJ1-6
abundance: few
v_gene: TRBV12-3/TRBV12-4

CDR3aa: ASSSGYEQY
len: 9
j_gene: TRBJ2-7
abundance: .
v_gene: TRBV12-3/TRBV12-4

CDR3aa: SAGGATNEKLF
len: 11
j_gene: TRBJ1-4
abundance: few
v_gene: TRBV20-1

CDR3aa: SASWQVEQY
len: 9
j_gene: TRBJ2-7
abundance: few
v_gene: TRBV20-1

CDR3aa: ASSWGGIGEAF
len: 11
j_gene: TRBJ1-1
abundance: .
v_gene: TRBV11-2

CDR3aa: SVAETEAF
len: 8
j_gene: TRBJ1-1
abundance: .
v_gene: TRBV29-1

CDR3aa: ASSLVGNQETQY
len: 12
j_gene: TRBJ2-5
abundance: .
v_gene: TRBV5-6

CDR3aa: ASSWGRNAGGQPQH
len: 14
j_gene: TRBJ1-5
abundance: .
v_gene: TRBV5-6

CDR3aa: ASSLAQGGRAF
len: 11
j_gene: TRBJ1-1
abundance: .
v_gene: TRBV7-2

CDR3aa: ASSGLDEQF
len: 9
j_gene: TRBJ2-1
abundance: .
v_gene: TRBV6-1

CDR3aa: ASSLSDRLMNTEAF
len: 14
j_gene: TRBJ1-1
abundance: few
v_gene: TRBV11-2

CDR3aa: ASSPDSNEQF
len: 10
j_gene: TRBJ2-1
abundance: .
v_gene: TRBV2

CDR3aa: ASGTSGGADTQY
len: 12
j_gene: TRBJ2-3
abundance: .
v_gene: TRBV6-2/TRBV6-3

CDR3aa: ASSLSGRNNQPQH
len: 13
j_gene: TRBJ1-5
abundance: .
v_gene: TRBV12-3/TRBV12-4

CDR3aa: SATNPGTADSPLH
len: 13
j_gene: TRBJ1-6
abundance: .
v_gene: TRBV20-1

CDR3aa: ASTLGGQGYNEQF
len: 13
j_gene: TRBJ2-1
abundance: .
v_gene: TRBV5-1

CDR3aa: ASSLNPGRVGNSPLH
len: 15
j_gene: TRBJ1-6
abundance: few
v_gene: TRBV11-1

CDR3aa: ASSYPRDWVADPGNGANVLT
len: 20
j_gene: TRBJ2-6
abundance: .
v_gene: TRBV28

CDR3aa: SSQVAAGSEAF
len: 11
j_gene: TRBJ1-1
abundance: few
v_gene: TRBV29-1

CDR3aa: ASSLIGGYGYT
len: 11
j_gene: TRBJ1-2
abundance: .
v_gene: TRBV7-9

CDR3aa: ASSEPEGEGYTGELF
len: 15
j_gene: TRBJ2-2
abundance: .
v_gene: TRBV25-1

CDR3aa: ASSLAGFGAF
len: 10
j_gene: TRBJ1-1
abundance: .
v_gene: TRBV7-9

CDR3aa: SAGGAPGNTIY
len: 11
j_gene: TRBJ1-3
abundance: .
v_gene: TRBV29-1

CDR3aa: ASSRGPVETQY
len: 11
j_gene: TRBJ2-5
abundance: .
v_gene: TRBV18

CDR3aa: ASSLRQGEYEQY
len: 12
j_gene: TRBJ2-7
abundance: .
v_gene: TRBV7-2

CDR3aa: ASSYSSGRKEAF
len: 12
j_gene: TRBJ1-1
abundance: few
v_gene: TRBV6-5

CDR3aa: ASSLRTKPGQRLWNYGYT
len: 18
j_gene: TRBJ1-2
abundance: .
v_gene: TRBV27

CDR3aa: ASSFSGDTEAF
len: 11
j_gene: TRBJ1-1
abundance: .
v_gene: TRBV5-1

CDR3aa: ASSVYRGRWSTEAF
len: 14
j_gene: TRBJ1-1
abundance: few
v_gene: TRBV6-1

CDR3aa: ASGVGGVEGYT
len: 11
j_gene: TRBJ1-2
abundance: few
v_gene: TRBV6-1

CDR3aa: ASSGGGPASPLH
len: 12
j_gene: TRBJ1-6
abundance: .
v_gene: TRBV25-1

CDR3aa: ASRREVSGNTIY
len: 12
j_gene: TRBJ1-3
abundance: .
v_gene: TRBV6-1

CDR3aa: ASKSKTATGQPQH
len: 13
j_gene: TRBJ1-5
abundance: few
v_gene: TRBV6-1

CDR3aa: ASSLESMNTEAF
len: 12
j_gene: TRBJ1-1
abundance: .
v_gene: TRBV7-9

CDR3aa: ATSRDSNEKLF
len: 11
j_gene: TRBJ1-4
abundance: .
v_gene: TRBV15

CDR3aa: ASSSRTGFLAF
len: 11
j_gene: TRBJ1-1
abundance: .
v_gene: TRBV27

CDR3aa: ASGGEGGTEAF
len: 11
j_gene: TRBJ1-1
abundance: .
v_gene: TRBV18

CDR3aa: ATSGMNNSPLH
len: 11
j_gene: TRBJ1-6
abundance: few
v_gene: TRBV15

CDR3aa: ASSLILVGDAEAF
len: 13
j_gene: TRBJ1-1
abundance: .
v_gene: TRBV7-3

CDR3aa: ASGRGESNQPQH
len: 12
j_gene: TRBJ1-5
abundance: few
v_gene: TRBV6-1

CDR3aa: AISESQGRAADQPQH
len: 15
j_gene: TRBJ1-5
abundance: .
v_gene: TRBV10-3

CDR3aa: ASSLGGKNTGELF
len: 13
j_gene: TRBJ2-2
abundance: .
v_gene: TRBV11-3

CDR3aa: ASSLSGMSDTQY
len: 12
j_gene: TRBJ2-3
abundance: .
v_gene: TRBV7-8

CDR3aa: ASETSGGGANVLT
len: 13
j_gene: TRBJ2-6
abundance: .
v_gene: TRBV6-1

CDR3aa: ASSKIGTEAF
len: 10
j_gene: TRBJ1-1
abundance: few
v_gene: TRBV7-9

CDR3aa: ASSLLRYEQY
len: 10
j_gene: TRBJ2-7
abundance: .
v_gene: TRBV12-3/TRBV12-4

CDR3aa: ASSTGLAGQETQY
len: 13
j_gene: TRBJ2-5
abundance: few
v_gene: TRBV19

CDR3aa: ASSITGTNFYGYT
len: 13
j_gene: TRBJ1-2
abundance: .
v_gene: TRBV7-2

CDR3aa: ASSYGSSGNTIY
len: 12
j_gene: TRBJ1-3
abundance: .
v_gene: TRBV6-5

CDR3aa: ASRSDRNTEAF
len: 11
j_gene: TRBJ1-1
abundance: .
v_gene: TRBV5-1

CDR3aa: SVAWTGDPGGGYT
len: 13
j_gene: TRBJ1-2
abundance: few
v_gene: TRBV29-1

CDR3aa: ASSSGLAGNNNEQF
len: 14
j_gene: TRBJ2-1
abundance: .
v_gene: TRBV7-2

CDR3aa: ASSLGAGAYEQY
len: 12
j_gene: TRBJ2-7
abundance: few
v_gene: TRBV2